This is a list of T cell receptor beta chains from one sample in a study of CD8 T cells in Susac syndrome. A single record per CDR3 protein comes from TCRdb applying MiXCR to the immunoSEQ multiplex PCR reads. The repertoire holds 130,000 to 150,000 distinct CDR3 sequences, with approximately 94% as singletons. Sequencing was performed on CD4+ T cells from PBMCs. The receptors originated from a human donor with Susac syndrome. Each CDR3 is given with its conserved first and last residue. Rows may omit the clone size; those that give it use once, few, many or a size class.

.,TRBJ1-1,TRBV5-4,CASSSGLNTEAFF
once,TRBJ1-5,TRBV18,CASSPPGQGARSNQPQHF
.,TRBJ2-7,TRBV11-3,CASSSGGTGAYEQYF
.,TRBJ2-3,TRBV4-1,CASSQPGVDTQYF
few,TRBJ2-7,TRBV19,CASSGTVSYEQYF
.,TRBJ1-1,TRBV3-1,CASSQLQGSEAFF
.,TRBJ1-5,TRBV10-3,CAISESGGNNQPQHF
.,TRBJ1-5,TRBV20-1,CSASLGATAKDQHF
.,TRBJ2-7,TRBV5-1,CASSTPGQASHEQYF
.,TRBJ2-5,TRBV6-1,CASSGRTGGGLLETQYF
.,TRBJ1-5,TRBV11-2,CASSLEGPHQPQHF
once,TRBJ2-2,TRBV12-3/TRBV12-4,CASRLAGDVGELFF
.,TRBJ2-3,TRBV29-1,CSVESGLAPDTQYF
once,TRBJ2-6,TRBV10-3,CAISDRGANVLTF
.,TRBJ2-7,TRBV5-1,CASSLTTDTYEQYF
.,TRBJ1-1,TRBV20-1,CSATDRMNTEAFF
.,TRBJ2-4,TRBV28,CASSLELLAKNIQYF
.,TRBJ1-5,TRBV10-3,CAISETGDHSNQPQHF
.,TRBJ1-6,TRBV24-1,CATSWGPNSPLHF
.,TRBJ1-2,TRBV5-1,CASSWDNNYGYTF
.,TRBJ2-7,TRBV27,CASGRVAAEQYF
.,TRBJ1-2,TRBV7-9,CASANGKGYTF
.,TRBJ2-1,TRBV19,CASRGGTAAYNEQFF
once,TRBJ2-1,TRBV9,CASSGASGGHYNEQFF
.,TRBJ1-6,TRBV14,CASSQGLGNSPLHF
.,TRBJ1-2,TRBV20-1,CSASGREREYGYTF
.,TRBJ2-4,TRBV12-5,CASGTLGAGAKNIQYF
.,TRBJ1-2,TRBV12-3/TRBV12-4,CASSFRGADYGYTF
once,TRBJ2-1,TRBV3-1,CASSQPPQNNEQFF
.,TRBJ1-2,TRBV6-5,CASTREGYYGYTF
.,TRBJ2-3,TRBV4-1,CASSQEGGSSSDTQYF
.,TRBJ2-7,TRBV28,CASRSPGQETKQYF
.,TRBJ2-4,TRBV14,CASSQGATQYF
.,TRBJ1-1,TRBV20-1,CSARARWREAFF
.,TRBJ2-6,TRBV9,CASGIAGANVLTF